This T cell receptor beta chain was captured in a study of a mutant IDH1 vaccine in newly diagnosed glioma (dated by TCRdb to about 2021). Study-level background: Of the 30 or so patients who were treated, approximately 60% were male and approximately 40% were female, and the mean age was about 37 years. Prior to enrollment, standard therapy consisting of radiotherapy alone, temozolomide alone, or radiochemotherapy with temozolomide had been administered to patients, with the combination being received by most patients. Peripheral blood samples were drawn at six visits, namely V03 (baseline), V05, V07, V10, V12 and V13. For exploratory analyses, about two dozen treated patients had longitudinal TCRB deep sequencing done wherever samples were available.

Library creation used the immunoSEQ multiplex PCR assay. The hsTCRB Kit was used according to the manufacturer's protocol to amplify rearranged TCR beta chain sequences. An Illumina MiSeq was used to sequence the TCRB libraries. Regarding the original processing steps: Demultiplexing, trimming and gene mapping were performed with the kit vendor's proprietary platform. In its TCRdb copy, this immuneACCESS table keeps in-frame sequences only and misses some clones. Where compared with another copy, unresolved V genes explain less than half of these, and the others have no known cause. That table supplies the V and J calls and clone size; D and trimming were determined from the DNA. Across this sample there are under 65,000 clones, with around 80% seen only once. Less than 2% of the sample comes from the top ten. The CDR3, from cysteine to phenylalanine, totals 14 residues. Solely the CDR3 DNA is kept, with 42 bases framed from the first base. V was cut back by 3 bases and J by 2 bases, leaving a gap of 8 bases between them. The germline V gene (reference sequence) supplies CDR1 MNHEY and CDR2 SMNVEV.

Of note for this clone: Its cognate antigen has yet to be identified. No base qualities exist here, and no much larger clone lies one base off it.

General findings and caveats noted by the study authors: Selection of PBMC samples for TCRB deep sequencing was based on availability. Immune responses induced by the vaccine were seen in around 93% of patients across multiple MHC alleles. It was noted by the authors that analyses of patient blood samples could not be reproduced owing to sample limitations. No apparent relationship was observed between pseudoprogression and alterations in the top peripheral T cell clonotypes detected by TCRB sequencing.

The time point label corresponds to: baseline, week 1 (first vaccination visit). The label giving this sample's treatment or condition can be read as: pre-vaccination baseline after standard-of-care therapy. The donors had newly diagnosed IDH1-mutant astrocytomas of WHO grade 3 or 4 that showed loss of nuclear ATRX. The samples were drawn from NOA16, a multicentre, single-arm, open-label phase I trial in Germany that tested a mutant IDH1 peptide vaccine in humans for the first time. For immunogenicity testing, the blood drawn at visit V03 was used as the baseline sample. Genomic DNA for TCRB sequencing was extracted from EDTA blood using the DNeasy Blood and Tissue Kit.

Sequencing used PBMCs, obtained from a glioma patient treated with radiotherapy, temozolomide or both. The sequence is built from TRBV27 and TRBJ1-3; the D gene lacks a confident call. This TCR came from a woman aged 40-49 years with glioma. Here the CDR3 is given as CASSLRRTGNTIYF. The nucleotide sequence reads as follows: TGTGCCAGCAGTTTGAGACGGACTGGAAACACCATATATTTT.